Shown below are 2 T cell receptor beta chains from a single sample sequenced in a study of cytomegalovirus exposure and HLA in healthy donors. Vbeta (60) and Jbeta (13) primers were used in the PCR. Produced via immunoSEQ multiplex PCR; TCRdb's table is partial and in-frame only. This table has 110,000 or so clones, approximately 81% appearing once. Specimen: PBMCs. These receptors were taken from a man in his thirties or forties in good health and CMV-seronegative.

The rearrangement links TRBV19 to TRBJ1-1; D is ambiguous. Trimming shortened V by 5 bases and J by 1 base, and 8 bases separated the two germline ends. The germline V gene has CDR1 LNHDA and CDR2 SQIVND (reference sequence). This CDR3 spans 13 amino acids. The CDR3 reads CASSFGQNTEAFF. In DNA form, the CDR3 reads TGTGCCAGTAGTTTCGGTCAGAACACTGAAGCTTTCTTT.

The rearrangement uses TRBV5-1 and TRBJ1-1, with D maybe TRBD1 (5 bases). This CDR3 is 15 amino acids long. V shed 1 base and J shed 5 bases, with 15 bases lying between them. CDR1 is SGHRS, CDR2 YFSETQ, per germline. CDR3 coding DNA: TGCGCCAGCAGCTTGTACCAAATCAAGGGGACTGAAGCTTTCTTT. Translated: CASSLYQIKGTEAFF.